Listed here are 23 T cell receptor beta chains from one sample, sequenced in a study of blood T cell repertoires in COVID-19. Produced via immunoSEQ multiplex PCR; TCRdb's table is partial and in-frame only. The data show about 140,000 clones, 65% to 85% seen once. Input material: peripheral blood. The receptors come from a man younger than 40 with COVID-19, enrolled during active disease.

The CDR3 sequence: CASSQGPGVYNEQFF. CDR3 bases: TGTGCCAGCAGCCAAGGGCCCGGGGTATACAATGAGCAGTTCTTC. This chain connects TRBV14 to TRBJ2-1; perhaps TRBD2 as D (5 bases). CDR3 size: 15 residues. Trimming pared 1 base from V and 4 bases from J, leaving 11 bases between. Germline values: CDR1 SGHDN, CDR2 FVKESK.

In its sample, this clone was seen a few times. The chain employs TRBV25-1 and TRBJ2-2; TRBD1 might be the D (6 bases). Germline V gene data show CDR1 as MGHDK and CDR2 as SYGVNS. V shed 4 bases and J shed 2 bases, with 8 bases lying between them. The CDR3 loop spans 14 amino acids. CDR3 coding DNA: TGTGCCAGCAGTGGGACAGAAAACACCGGGGAGCTGTTTTTT. Protein product: CASSGTENTGELFF. Looking up the rest from reference TRBV25-1 and TRBJ2-2 gives the full variable domain: EADIYQTPRYLVIGTGKKITLECSQTMGHDKMYWYQQDPGMELHLIHYSYGVNSTEKGDLSSESTVSRIRTEHFPLTLESARPSHTSQYLCASSGTENTGELFFGEGSRLTVL.

This clone has a count of ten or more. The J gene is TRBJ2-5, the V gene TRBV7-2; the match to TRBD1 covers 7 bases. V lost 6 bases and J lost 4; bases outside the gene matches: 5. CDR3 length equals 13 residues. The germline V gene has CDR1 SGHTA and CDR2 FQGNSA. The CDR3 DNA is TGTGCCAGCAGTTCCCGGACAGGAGAGACCCAGTACTTC. Translation gives CASSSRTGETQYF. Full variable domain (missing parts from reference TRBV7-2 and TRBJ2-5): GAGVSQSPSNKVTEKGKDVELRCDPISGHTALYWYRQSLGQGLEFLIYFQGNSAPDKSGLPSDRFSAERTGGSVSTLTIQRTQQEDSAVYLCASSSRTGETQYFGPGTRLLVL.

The chain combines TRBV21-1 with TRBJ2-7; no DNA check was done on the table's D call, TRBD2. TRBV21-1 is given as a pseudogene. The CDR3 has 17 residues. CDR3 protein: CASSPPQTSGGTYEQYF. CDR3 nucleotide sequence: TGTGCCAGCAGCCCCCCCCAGACTAGCGGGGGTACCTACGAGCAGTACTTC.

This chain joins TRBV4-2 and TRBJ1-1; 7 bases agree with TRBD1. The CDR3 length is 15 residues. Germline-derived CDR1 and CDR2 are LGHNA and YNFKEQ. V dropped 4 bases and J dropped 4; count of bases not matched to a gene: 9. The CDR3 protein is CASSLPQGQSTEAFF. CDR3 nucleotide sequence: TGTGCCAGCAGCCTACCACAGGGGCAGAGCACTGAAGCTTTCTTT.

The DNA for the CDR3 is TGTGCCAGCAGTTTGGGCAGAAACACCGGGGAGCTGTTTTTT. Its translation is CASSLGRNTGELFF. The chain is built from TRBV27 and TRBJ2-2; D is ambiguous. V was trimmed by 3 bases and J by 2 bases, leaving 7 bases between them. The germline V gene encodes CDR1 MNHEY and CDR2 SMNVEV (reference sequence). This CDR3 region has 14 residues.

J is TRBJ2-2 and V is TRBV24-1; 10 bases map to TRBD1. The V segment lost 2 bases and the J segment 5 bases; nucleotides outside the gene matches: 7. The CDR3 spans 17 residues. The germline V gene encodes CDR1 KGHDR and CDR2 SFDVKD. CDR3 protein: CATSDSIRTGGTGELFF. CDR3 DNA sequence: TGTGCCACCAGTGATTCTATAAGGACAGGGGGTACCGGGGAGCTGTTTTTT.

The J gene is TRBJ1-2, the V gene TRBV6-4; TRBD1 agrees at 12 bases. This CDR3 contains 15 residues. Germline assignment: CDR1 MRHNA and CDR2 SNTAGT. The trim removed 0 bases at V and 6 bases at J, leaving 2 bases unmatched. CDR3 sequence reads: CASSDSGQGADGYTF. The CDR3 coding sequence is TGTGCCAGCAGTGACTCGGGACAGGGGGCAGATGGCTACACCTTC.

The chain recombines TRBV3-1 (or the pseudogene TRBV3-2) with TRBJ2-7; TRBD2 aligns across 7 bases. CDR1 and CDR2 (germline): LGHDT, YNNKEL (reference sequence). V trimming: 4 bases; J trimming: 3 bases; junction bases outside the gene matches: 6. There are 14 residues in the CDR3. The CDR3 nucleotides are TGTGCCAGCAGCCGGGCGGGAGAAAACTACGAGCAGTACTTC. The encoded protein is CASSRAGENYEQYF.

The chain has TRBV5-1 and TRBJ1-4; tentative D call: TRBD1 (5 bases). Trimming pared 7 bases from V and 0 bases from J, leaving 10 bases between. CDR1 is SGHRS, CDR2 YFSETQ, per germline. The CDR3 is 14 residues long. The CDR3 spells CASRRQTTNEKLFF. DNA for the CDR3: TGCGCCAGCCGCAGACAGACAACTAATGAAAAACTGTTTTTT.

V is TRBV6-1 and J is TRBJ1-1; 8 positions match TRBD1. The trim removed 2 bases at V and 2 bases at J, leaving 13 bases unmatched. Germline V lookup: CDR1 MNHNS, CDR2 SASEGT. The CDR3 is 18 residues long. In DNA form, the CDR3 reads TGTGCCAGCAGTGAAAAGGCGGGAACAGGGGGAGGAAACACTGAAGCTTTCTTT. Translation: CASSEKAGTGGGNTEAFF.

This chain links TRBV29-1 with TRBJ1-5; tentatively, D is TRBD1 (6 bases). The CDR3 consists of 19 residues. V shed 1 base and J shed 0 bases, with 22 bases lying between them. Germline lookup yields CDR1 SQVTM and CDR2 ANQGSEA. The CDR3 nucleotides read TGCAGCGTTGAAGGTGTCCGGATTCAGGGGTTATATAGCAATCAGCCCCAGCATTTT. Its protein is CSVEGVRIQGLYSNQPQHF. Using reference TRBV29-1 and TRBJ1-5 for the parts outside the CDR3, the full variable domain is SAVISQKPSRDICQRGTSLTIQCQVDSQVTMMFWYRQQPGQSLTLIATANQGSEATYESGFVIDKFPISRPNLTFSTLTVSNMSPEDSSIYLCSVEGVRIQGLYSNQPQHFGDGTRLSIL.

This chain connects TRBV5-4 to TRBJ2-1, with TRBD2 identical over 7 bases. After removal of 4 bases from V and 0 bases from J, the junction contained 4 bases not matched to a gene. This CDR3 is built from 15 residues. CDR1 and CDR2 from the germline V gene are SGHNT and YYREEE (reference sequence). The CDR3 sequence: CASSLLADSYNEQFF. As DNA, the CDR3 is TGTGCCAGCAGCCTGCTAGCGGACTCCTACAATGAGCAGTTCTTC.

V usage is TRBV7-2 and J usage is TRBJ1-6; D perhaps matches TRBD1 (6 bases). Looked up from germline, CDR1 is SGHTA and CDR2 is FQGNSA. The CDR3 is 14 residues long. V lost 5 bases to trimming and J lost 10 bases, with 15 bases between them. The CDR3 reads CASSQGSDLSPLHF. CDR3 in DNA: TGTGCCAGCAGCCAGGGGTCAGACCTCTCACCCCTCCACTTT.

CDR3 loop: CASSLDSPEREQYF. DNA of the CDR3: TGCGCCAGCAGCTTAGACAGCCCCGAACGCGAGCAGTACTTC. This sequence joins TRBV5-1 and TRBJ2-7; the D gene is possibly TRBD1 (5 bases). The CDR3 has 14 amino acids. Germline-derived CDR1 and CDR2 are SGHRS and YFSETQ. The V and J ends lost 2 bases and 6 bases respectively, with 15 bases between them.

The chain employs TRBV28 and TRBJ2-6, with a tentative D call TRBD1 (5 bases). CDR1 MDHEN and CDR2 SYDVKM come from the germline V gene. The CDR3 runs 16 residues. The ends were cut back, 6 bases at V and 0 bases at J, with 12 bases in the middle. The CDR3 region is CASSLTGYSGANVLTF. In DNA form, the CDR3 reads TGTGCCAGCAGCTTAACAGGATACTCTGGGGCCAACGTCCTGACTTTC.

The chain carries TRBV21-1 and TRBJ2-7; TRBD2, as called in the table, went unchecked against the DNA. TRBV21-1 constitutes a pseudogene. CDR3 length: 17 amino acids. CDR3 nucleotide sequence: TGTGCCAGCAGCAAAGAACGTGGGACTAGCGGGACCTACGAGCAGTACTTC. It yields the protein CASSKERGTSGTYEQYF.

The J gene is TRBJ2-3, the V gene TRBV10-3; 12 nucleotides agree with TRBD1. This CDR3 is 19 amino acids long. With 10 bases clipped from V and 4 bases from J, the junction kept 21 bases outside the gene matches. Per germline, CDR1 ENHRY and CDR2 SYGVKD. The CDR3: CASQPGQGAGGPGADTQYF. The CDR3 DNA sequence: TGTGCCAGTCAACCGGGACAGGGGGCGGGAGGGCCAGGCGCAGATACGCAGTATTTT.

The sample holds a few counts of this clone. The chain is built from TRBV27 and TRBJ2-7, with D maybe TRBD1 (6 bases). The CDR3 length is 13 residues. In germline, CDR1 is MNHEY, CDR2 SMNVEV (reference sequence). With 10 bases removed from V and 2 bases from J, the gap between germline ends came to 15 bases. The CDR3 coding sequence is TGTGCCAACCGACCAGGGGTTGCCTACGAGCAGTACTTC. Amino acid sequence: CANRPGVAYEQYF.

This chain connects TRBV28 to TRBJ1-4, with 7 bases identical to TRBD1. This CDR3 region has 15 residues. Trimming took 6 bases from V and 12 from J; bases not matched to a gene: 16. CDR1 MDHEN and CDR2 SYDVKM come from the germline V gene. CDR3: CASSPTGAQSVELFF. The CDR3 DNA is TGTGCCAGCAGCCCAACAGGGGCGCAATCGGTGGAACTGTTTTTT.

J is TRBJ1-2 and V is TRBV19; D is ambiguous. The CDR3 is 15 residues long. The germline V gene has CDR1 LNHDA and CDR2 SQIVND (reference sequence). Trimming cost V 4 bases and J 5 bases, with 17 bases left between them. CDR3 in DNA: TGTGCCAGTAGTACCTCCGGGTCCACGAAATATGGCTACACCTTC. This gives the protein CASSTSGSTKYGYTF.

This clone has just a few counts. The rearrangement joins TRBV10-1 to TRBJ2-7; D may be TRBD1 (6 bases). Trimming left V 1 base short and J 5 bases short, with 12 bases between. CDR3 size: 14 residues. Germline loops: CDR1 WNHNN, CDR2 SYGVQD (reference sequence). Here the CDR3 DNA reads TGCGCCAGCAGTGAGTTCGGCAGGGGCCACGAGCAGTACTTC. As protein: CASSEFGRGHEQYF.

This rearrangement joins TRBV11-1 to TRBJ2-3; D is uncertain. The CDR3 extends over 12 amino acids. V was pared by 1 base and J by 5 bases, with 4 bases between. Germline CDR1 reads SGHAT; CDR2 reads FQDESV (reference sequence). Here the CDR3 reads CASSLDRDTQYF. In DNA form, the CDR3 reads TGTGCCAGCAGCTTAGATAGAGATACGCAGTATTTT.